This is a list of T cell receptor beta chains from one sample in a study of regulatory T cells in long-lasting Graves disease. One entry per CDR3 protein results from TCRdb running MiXCR on the multiplex PCR reads. The table records fewer than 550,000 distinct CDR3 sequences, about 16% of them present only once. The same specimen was also included in a second study, on T cells in Graves' hyperthyroidism and ophthalmopathy.

Sequenced material: peripheral blood mononuclear cells (PBMCs), taken at new diagnosis, from a patient treated with antithyroid drugs. All receptors come from a woman aged 35 to 59 with Graves disease. The CDR3 runs from the conserved cysteine through the conserved F or W. A D gene is named only where the DNA matches it firmly. Rows may omit the clone size; those that give it use once, few, many or a size class.

v_gene: TRBV12-3/TRBV12-4; d_gene: .; abundance: many; j_gene: TRBJ1-2; CDR3aa: CASSFRGYGYTF; CDR3nt: TGTGCCAGCAGTTTCAGGGGTTATGGCTACACCTTC
v_gene: TRBV25-1; d_gene: .; abundance: many; j_gene: TRBJ2-1; CDR3aa: CASSELGKNVLTGNEQFF; CDR3nt: TGTGCCAGCAGTGAATTAGGCAAAAACGTACTAACAGGTAATGAGCAGTTCTTC
v_gene: TRBV20-1; d_gene: .; abundance: many; j_gene: TRBJ2-5; CDR3aa: CSARTAVVETQYF; CDR3nt: TGCAGTGCTAGAACGGCGGTTGTGGAGACCCAGTACTTC
v_gene: TRBV3-1; d_gene: .; abundance: many; j_gene: TRBJ1-4; CDR3aa: CASSQGTLPEKLFF; CDR3nt: TGTGCCAGCAGCCAAGGAACCCTTCCGGAAAAACTGTTTTTT
v_gene: TRBV5-1; d_gene: .; abundance: many; j_gene: TRBJ1-2; CDR3aa: CASSADLGAYGYTF; CDR3nt: TGCGCCAGCAGCGCGGATTTGGGGGCATATGGCTACACCTTC
v_gene: TRBV13; d_gene: .; abundance: .; j_gene: TRBJ1-3; CDR3aa: CASSRGPNTIYF; CDR3nt: TGTGCCAGCAGCCGGGGACCAAACACCATATATTTT
v_gene: TRBV4-1; d_gene: .; abundance: few; j_gene: TRBJ1-2; CDR3aa: CASSQSGGIAYGYTF; CDR3nt: TGCGCCAGCAGCCAAAGCGGAGGCATAGCTTATGGCTACACCTTC
v_gene: TRBV18; d_gene: .; abundance: many; j_gene: TRBJ2-5; CDR3aa: CASSPVPGKETQYF; CDR3nt: TGTGCCAGCTCACCAGTTCCCGGTAAAGAGACCCAGTACTTC
v_gene: TRBV30; d_gene: .; abundance: few; j_gene: TRBJ2-3; CDR3aa: CAWSEGSSTDTQYF; CDR3nt: TGTGCCTGGAGTGAGGGGTCTAGCACAGATACGCAGTATTTT
v_gene: TRBV7-9; d_gene: TRBD1; abundance: .; j_gene: TRBJ1-1; CDR3aa: CASSVTAGGNTEAFF; CDR3nt: TGTGCCAGCAGTGTGACTGCAGGGGGCAATACGGAAGCTTTCTTT
v_gene: TRBV20-1; d_gene: TRBD1; abundance: .; j_gene: TRBJ2-3; CDR3aa: CSADRVDTQYF; CDR3nt: TGCAGTGCTGACAGGGTGGATACGCAGTATTTT
v_gene: TRBV6-1; d_gene: .; abundance: many; j_gene: TRBJ1-5; CDR3aa: CASGVQENQPQHF; CDR3nt: TGTGCCAGCGGGGTACAGGAAAATCAGCCCCAGCATTTT
v_gene: TRBV19; d_gene: TRBD1; abundance: .; j_gene: TRBJ1-3; CDR3aa: CASSPRQGASGNTIYF; CDR3nt: TGTGCCAGTAGTCCTAGACAGGGAGCGTCTGGAAACACCATATATTTT
v_gene: TRBV2; d_gene: .; abundance: many; j_gene: TRBJ2-1; CDR3aa: CASTRGRYNEQFF; CDR3nt: TGTGCCAGCACCAGGGGACGCTACAATGAGCAGTTCTTC
v_gene: TRBV6-1; d_gene: TRBD1; abundance: many; j_gene: TRBJ1-1; CDR3aa: CASSIDRGWTEAFF; CDR3nt: TGTGCCAGCAGTATAGACAGGGGCTGGACTGAAGCTTTCTTT
v_gene: TRBV28; d_gene: .; abundance: many; j_gene: TRBJ1-1; CDR3aa: CASRKQGVPVAFF; CDR3nt: TGTGCCAGCAGGAAACAGGGCGTCCCTGTCGCTTTCTTT
v_gene: TRBV24-1; d_gene: .; abundance: .; j_gene: TRBJ1-1; CDR3aa: CATSDPGLTENTEAFF; CDR3nt: TGTGCCACCAGTGATCCTGGCCTGACAGAGAACACTGAAGCTTTCTTT
v_gene: TRBV11-3; d_gene: .; abundance: many; j_gene: TRBJ1-1; CDR3aa: CASSLERDTEAFF; CDR3nt: TGTGCCAGCAGCTTAGAAAGGGATACTGAAGCTTTCTTT
v_gene: TRBV5-8; d_gene: TRBD2; abundance: .; j_gene: TRBJ2-5; CDR3aa: CASSPGLTSWGQETQYF; CDR3nt: TGTGCCAGCAGCCCGGGCTTGACTAGCTGGGGCCAAGAGACCCAGTACTTC
v_gene: TRBV6-4; d_gene: TRBD2; abundance: .; j_gene: TRBJ2-2; CDR3aa: CASSDRGGPSNTGELFF; CDR3nt: TGTGCCAGCAGTGACCGGGGGGGGCCTTCGAACACCGGGGAGCTGTTTTTT
v_gene: TRBV11-2; d_gene: .; abundance: many; j_gene: TRBJ2-1; CDR3aa: CASSFSTGVFEQFF; CDR3nt: TGTGCCAGCAGCTTTTCGACAGGCGTGTTTGAGCAGTTCTTC
v_gene: TRBV4-1; d_gene: .; abundance: many; j_gene: TRBJ2-1; CDR3aa: CASSKTPDRNEQFF; CDR3nt: TGCGCCAGCAGCAAGACCCCGGATCGCAATGAGCAGTTCTTC
v_gene: TRBV6-1; d_gene: .; abundance: many; j_gene: TRBJ1-1; CDR3aa: CASTRLGGGRNTEAFF; CDR3nt: TGTGCCAGCACCCGACTTGGGGGGGGCCGGAACACTGAAGCTTTCTTT
v_gene: TRBV3-1; d_gene: TRBD1; abundance: many; j_gene: TRBJ1-1; CDR3aa: CASSPKTGRTEAFF; CDR3nt: TGTGCCAGCAGCCCGAAGACAGGGAGAACTGAAGCTTTCTTT
v_gene: TRBV11-3; d_gene: TRBD2; abundance: .; j_gene: TRBJ2-5; CDR3aa: CASSSRTSGRETQYF; CDR3nt: TGTGCCAGCAGCTCCAGGACTAGCGGGAGAGAGACCCAGTACTTC
v_gene: TRBV20-1; d_gene: .; abundance: .; j_gene: TRBJ1-2; CDR3aa: CSARQYGYTF; CDR3nt: TGCAGTGCTAGACAGTATGGCTACACCTTC
v_gene: TRBV20-1; d_gene: .; abundance: few; j_gene: TRBJ1-1; CDR3aa: CSAREMLEAFF; CDR3nt: TGCAGTGCTAGAGAAATGCTAGAAGCTTTCTTT
v_gene: TRBV27; d_gene: .; abundance: .; j_gene: TRBJ1-1; CDR3aa: CASGGSPGTTEAFF; CDR3nt: TGTGCCAGCGGGGGGTCACCCGGGACCACTGAAGCTTTCTTT
v_gene: TRBV6-1; d_gene: TRBD1; abundance: few; j_gene: TRBJ1-2; CDR3aa: CASRHGTGVDRSYTF; CDR3nt: TGTGCCAGCAGACATGGGACAGGGGTGGACAGAAGCTACACCTTC
v_gene: TRBV5-6; d_gene: TRBD1; abundance: .; j_gene: TRBJ1-5; CDR3aa: CASSLGRGRGRSNQPQHF; CDR3nt: TGTGCCAGCAGCCTTGGCAGGGGGCGAGGAAGGAGCAATCAGCCCCAGCATTTT
v_gene: TRBV7-9; d_gene: TRBD1; abundance: many; j_gene: TRBJ2-7; CDR3aa: CASSLGRTGGSEQYF; CDR3nt: TGTGCCAGCAGCTTAGGTCGGACAGGGGGTTCCGAGCAGTACTTC
v_gene: TRBV18; d_gene: TRBD1; abundance: few; j_gene: TRBJ1-2; CDR3aa: CASSPKGQSYGYTF; CDR3nt: TGTGCCAGCTCACCGAAGGGACAGAGCTATGGCTACACCTTC
v_gene: TRBV3-1; d_gene: .; abundance: .; j_gene: TRBJ1-1; CDR3aa: CASSHRGHDTEAFF; CDR3nt: TGTGCCAGCAGCCACCGGGGGCATGACACTGAAGCTTTCTTT
v_gene: TRBV28; d_gene: TRBD2; abundance: .; j_gene: TRBJ2-7; CDR3aa: CASRGTSGNEQYF; CDR3nt: TGCGCCAGCAGGGGGACTAGCGGTAACGAGCAGTACTTC
v_gene: TRBV5-6; d_gene: .; abundance: .; j_gene: TRBJ2-7; CDR3aa: CASSLITGPYEQYF; CDR3nt: TGTGCCAGCAGCTTAATCACAGGCCCCTACGAGCAGTACTTC
v_gene: TRBV12-3/TRBV12-4; d_gene: TRBD1; abundance: few; j_gene: TRBJ2-3; CDR3aa: CASSILTGSTDTQYF; CDR3nt: TGTGCCAGCAGTATTCTGACAGGGAGCACAGATACGCAGTATTTT
v_gene: TRBV12-3/TRBV12-4; d_gene: .; abundance: .; j_gene: TRBJ1-2; CDR3aa: CASSQGRTALYGYTF; CDR3nt: TGTGCCAGCAGCCAAGGAAGGACAGCTCTCTATGGCTACACCTTC
v_gene: TRBV5-1; d_gene: .; abundance: .; j_gene: TRBJ2-5; CDR3aa: CASSLGSGEETQYF; CDR3nt: TGCGCCAGCAGCTTGGGTAGCGGCGAAGAGACCCAGTACTTC
v_gene: TRBV11-1; d_gene: TRBD1; abundance: many; j_gene: TRBJ1-1; CDR3aa: CASSLVKRDSTYVSNEAFF; CDR3nt: TGTGCCAGCAGCTTAGTAAAGCGGGACAGTACCTATGTTAGTAATGAAGCTTTCTTT
v_gene: TRBV10-3; d_gene: .; abundance: many; j_gene: TRBJ1-2; CDR3aa: CATNAESGTGRLYTF; CDR3nt: TGTGCCACCAATGCCGAATCCGGAACAGGGCGTCTCTACACCTTC
v_gene: TRBV30; d_gene: TRBD1; abundance: few; j_gene: TRBJ1-6; CDR3aa: CAWTRRDRVESPLHF; CDR3nt: TGTGCCTGGACCCGCCGGGACAGGGTAGAATCACCCCTCCACTTT